Following are 19 T cell receptor beta chains from one sample sequenced in a study of graft-versus-host responses after intestinal transplantation (dated by TCRdb to the early 2020s). For these TCRs, the target antigens are not known. Library construction relied on the immunoSEQ multiplex PCR assay. Sourced from immuneACCESS, this table was stored by TCRdb with only in-frame sequences that have V and J called. A share of the clones is absent; for the studies checked, an unresolved V gene accounts for under half, and the remainder has no known explanation. In this sample the table shows about 100,000 clones, about 90% of which occur a single time. The ten most abundant clones make up about 0.93% of the sample. This specimen's time point label, per the study, means: cells obtained before transplantation from donor or recipient. Sequenced here: unstimulated CD4+ T cells sorted from spleen or lymph node cells, sampled before transplant. Receptors were obtained from a human donor who was the organ donor for an intestinal transplant.

Remarks on this clone: The same CDR3 arises from other DNA sequences in this sample as well. This rearrangement joins TRBV4-2 to TRBJ1-1; 10 bases agree with TRBD1. V was pared by 3 bases and J by 10 bases, with 11 bases of the junction left unmatched. Germline-derived CDR1 and CDR2 are LGHNA and YNFKEQ. There are 15 residues in the CDR3. The CDR3 DNA reads as TGTGCCAGCAGCCACCGCGGACAGGGGGGTCGGGGAGCTTTCTTT. It translates to CASSHRGQGGRGAFF.

The V call is TRBV27, the J call TRBJ2-7, with 8 bases matching TRBD1. Trimming cost V 6 bases and J 0 bases; bases outside gene matches: 4. The germline gives CDR1 MNHEY, CDR2 SMNVEV (reference sequence). The length of the CDR3 is 14 residues. The CDR3 sequence: CASRSGTGSYEQYF. As DNA, the CDR3 is TGTGCCAGCAGGTCCGGGACAGGCTCCTACGAGCAGTACTTC.

CDR3 protein: CASSAGTGNTEAFF. The DNA of the CDR3 is TGTGCCAGCAGCGCCGGGACAGGGAACACTGAAGCTTTCTTT. The chain links TRBV9 to TRBJ1-1, with TRBD1 identical over 8 bases. This CDR3 spans 14 amino acids. Germline values: CDR1 SGDLS, CDR2 YYNGEE. Trimming removed 3 bases from V and 1 base from J; junction bases left unmatched: 2.

CDR3 in amino acids: CAWSLMETQYF. DNA of the CDR3: TGTGCCTGGAGTCTAATGGAGACCCAGTACTTC. V gene TRBV30 combines with J gene TRBJ2-5; D remains ambiguous. Looked up from germline, CDR1 is GTSNPN and CDR2 is SVGIG (reference sequence). CDR3 size: 11 residues. Trimming took off 2 bases at V and 5 bases at J, with 6 bases between the two ends.

The V and J genes are TRBV5-1 and TRBJ2-3, with 13 bases lining up with TRBD2. The CDR3 runs to 17 residues. Trimming at V came to 4 bases and at J to 2 bases, leaving 7 bases not matched to a gene. Per the germline V gene, CDR1 is SGHRS and CDR2 is YFSETQ. The CDR3 sequence is CASSQLLAGGNTDTQYF. The CDR3 DNA reads TGCGCCAGCAGCCAATTACTAGCGGGGGGGAACACAGATACGCAGTATTTT.

This clone was seen a single time. V usage is TRBV29-1 and J usage is TRBJ2-2, with 10 bases identical to TRBD1. The CDR3 loop spans 16 amino acids. Germline loops: CDR1 SQVTM, CDR2 ANQGSEA. V was clipped by 7 bases and J by 7 bases; unmatched bases: 15. DNA of the CDR3: TGCAGCGCCCGCCGAGGGACAGGGGCTAGTGGCGGGGAGCTGTTTTTT. This codes for CSARRGTGASGGELFF.

V usage is TRBV27 and J usage is TRBJ2-7, with TRBD2 as a possible D gene (7 bases). Trimming took 0 bases from V and 3 from J, leaving 15 bases between them. The CDR3 is 16 amino acids. Germline V gene lookup returns CDR1 MNHEY and CDR2 SMNVEV (reference sequence). CDR3 in DNA: TGTGCCAGCAGTTTATCGGGAGGGGGGTTTAACTACGAGCAGTACTTC. It codes for CASSLSGGGFNYEQYF.

The V and J genes are TRBV5-1 and TRBJ2-7; no reliable D call. V was shortened by 1 base and J by 3 bases, with 8 bases between the two germline ends. This CDR3 has 13 residues. Germline V gene sequence: CDR1 SGHRS, CDR2 YFSETQ. The CDR3 nucleotides are TGCGCCAGCAGCTTGCTGGTGAGCTACGAGCAGTACTTC. It encodes CASSLLVSYEQYF. The variable domain in full, with the rest retrieved from reference TRBV5-1 and TRBJ2-7, is KAGVTQTPRYLIKTRGQQVTLSCSPISGHRSVSWYQQTPGQGLQFLFEYFSETQRNKGNFPGRFSGRQFSNSRSEMNVSTLELGDSALYLCASSLLVSYEQYFGPGTRLTVT.

The chain joins TRBV10-3 to TRBJ2-7; D may correspond to TRBD1 or TRBD2 (5 bases each). The V end was cut by 10 bases, the J end by 7 bases, with 23 bases between. From germline, CDR1 is ENHRY and CDR2 SYGVKD. The CDR3 runs to 14 residues. The CDR3 region is CATGAPPQRIEQYF. The CDR3 coding sequence is TGTGCCACCGGGGCTCCCCCGCAAAGGATAGAGCAGTACTTC.

This chain links TRBV7-8 with TRBJ2-5, with 7 positions matching TRBD1. CDR1 and CDR2 from the germline V gene are SGHVS and FQNEAQ. Losses at the gene ends were 4 bases for V and 0 bases for J; bases not matched to a gene: 8. The CDR3 length is 16 residues. The CDR3 DNA follows: TGTGCCAGCAGCTGGGGACAGAAATTCAACCAAGAGACCCAGTACTTC. Its protein is CASSWGQKFNQETQYF.

This clone was detected once. The gene calls are TRBV5-1 and TRBJ2-7; no clear D gene. The V gene lost 0 bases and the J gene lost 6 bases, with 19 bases spanning the gap. The CDR3 has 16 residues. Germline CDR1 is SGHRS and CDR2 is YFSETQ. This CDR3 is CASSLAGDTKGGEQYF. CDR3 nucleotides: TGCGCCAGCAGCTTGGCCGGAGACACCAAGGGCGGCGAGCAGTACTTC.

In this sample, this clone turned up once. This rearrangement joins TRBV5-1 to TRBJ1-4; D might be TRBD1 (5 bases). With 1 base removed from V and 5 bases from J, the gap between germline ends came to 9 bases. The CDR3 spans 14 residues. Per germline, CDR1 SGHRS and CDR2 YFSETQ. CDR3 DNA sequence: TGCGCCAGCAGCTTGACAGGTGAAAATGAAAAACTGTTTTTT. This sequence encodes CASSLTGENEKLFF.

In DNA form, the CDR3 reads TGCAGCGTGGCCGGGACGGGGGGGGAGACCCAGTACTTC. It encodes CSVAGTGGETQYF. J is TRBJ2-5 and V is TRBV29-1, with 8 positions matching TRBD2. Germline CDR1 SQVTM, CDR2 ANQGSEA. The junction had 8 bases not matched to a gene; V was cut back by 6 bases and J by 5 bases. The CDR3 has 13 residues.

The chain uses TRBV28 and TRBJ1-5; D uncertain. V gave up 5 bases and J gave up 4 bases, with 21 bases separating them. The germline gives CDR1 MDHEN, CDR2 SYDVKM. This CDR3 is built from 17 residues. CDR3 nucleotide sequence: TGTGCCAGCAGTACGGCAAGGACTGCCTACCTTAATCAGCCCCAGCATTTT. Translated, it gives CASSTARTAYLNQPQHF.

The chain has TRBV6-6 and TRBJ2-7, with D hard to call. The germline V and J ends were trimmed by 4 bases and 5 bases, with 6 bases remaining between them. Germline V CDR1 and CDR2: MNHNY, SVGAGI (reference sequence). The CDR3 contains 11 residues. CDR3 sequence (DNA): TGTGCCAGCAGTTCCTACGACGAGCAGTACTTC. It encodes CASSSYDEQYF.

This chain joins TRBV28 and TRBJ1-3; D not resolved. Germline assignment: CDR1 MDHEN and CDR2 SYDVKM. Trimming removed 3 bases from V and 4 bases from J, with 7 bases in between. The CDR3 length is 13 residues. The CDR3: CASSFNGGNTIYF. As DNA, the CDR3 is TGTGCCAGCAGTTTTAACGGGGGAAACACCATATATTTT.

The chain recombines TRBV10-3 with TRBJ1-2; 8 nucleotides match TRBD1. The CDR3 has 12 residues. Trimming removed 2 bases from V and 8 bases from J; junction bases left unmatched: 1. The germline gives CDR1 ENHRY, CDR2 SYGVKD. CDR3 in amino acids: CAISEPGGGYTF. Written as DNA, the CDR3 is TGTGCCATCAGTGAGCCAGGGGGCGGCTACACCTTC.

J is TRBJ1-1 and V is TRBV5-4, with 7 bases aligning to TRBD1. CDR1 is SGHNT and CDR2 is YYREEE in the germline V gene (reference sequence). The CDR3 contains 14 residues. The V segment lost 4 bases and the J segment 8 bases; nucleotides outside the gene matches: 11. The CDR3 nucleotides are TGTGCCAGCAGCCCAAGGGGCAGGGGGGGAGAAGCTTTCTTT. Its protein is CASSPRGRGGEAFF.

The CDR3 spells CASRRQGSSGNTIYF. The CDR3 nucleotides read TGTGCCAGCAGAAGACAGGGGTCCTCTGGAAACACCATATATTTT. This chain joins TRBV6-1 and TRBJ1-3, with 8 bases lining up with TRBD1. V dropped 6 bases and J dropped 0; count of bases not matched to a gene: 4. CDR1 and CDR2 (germline): MNHNS, SASEGT. The length of the CDR3 is 15 residues.